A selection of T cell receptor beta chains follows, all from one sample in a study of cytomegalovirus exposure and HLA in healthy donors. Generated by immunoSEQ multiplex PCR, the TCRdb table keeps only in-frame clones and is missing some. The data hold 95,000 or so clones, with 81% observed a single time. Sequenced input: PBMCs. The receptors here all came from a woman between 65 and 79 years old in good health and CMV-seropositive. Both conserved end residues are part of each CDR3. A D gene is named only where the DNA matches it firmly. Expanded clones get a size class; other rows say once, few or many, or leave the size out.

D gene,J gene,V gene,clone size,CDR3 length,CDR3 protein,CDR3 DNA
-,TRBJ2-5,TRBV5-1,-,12,CASSIETRTQYF,TGCGCCAGCAGCATAGAAACTAGGACCCAGTACTTC
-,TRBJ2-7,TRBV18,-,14,CASSPTPTSYEQYF,TGTGCCAGCTCACCTACCCCCACTTCCTACGAGCAGTACTTC
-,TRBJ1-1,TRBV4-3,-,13,CASSQVGQGEAFF,TGCGCCAGCAGCCAAGTGGGGCAGGGTGAAGCTTTCTTT
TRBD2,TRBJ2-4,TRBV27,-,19,CASRARTSGRLVGENIQYF,TGTGCCAGCAGAGCCCGGACTAGCGGGAGGCTCGTGGGGGAAAACATTCAGTACTTC
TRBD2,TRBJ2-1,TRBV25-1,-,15,CASSEAGGSYNEQFF,TGTGCCAGCAGTGAAGCGGGAGGTTCATACAATGAGCAGTTCTTC
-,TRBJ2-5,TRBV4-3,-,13,CASSLNSQETQYF,TGCGCCAGCAGCCTGAACAGCCAAGAGACCCAGTACTTC
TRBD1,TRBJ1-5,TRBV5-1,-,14,CASSPGTVGQPQHF,TGCGCCAGCAGCCCCGGGACAGTAGGGCAGCCCCAGCATTTT
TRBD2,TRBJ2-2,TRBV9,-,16,CASSPRGGALRGELFF,TGTGCCAGCAGCCCCCGGGGAGGGGCCCTCCGCGGGGAGCTGTTTTTT
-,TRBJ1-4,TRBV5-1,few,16,CASSSAGGGRGGKLFF,TGCGCCAGCAGCTCGGCGGGCGGGGGGAGGGGCGGAAAACTGTTTTTT
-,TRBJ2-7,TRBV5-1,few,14,CASSPPAQGGEQYF,TGCGCCAGCAGCCCGCCAGCACAGGGCGGCGAGCAGTACTTC
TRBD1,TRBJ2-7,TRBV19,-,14,CASSRQGAAYEQYF,TGTGCCAGTAGCCGACAGGGGGCAGCTTACGAGCAGTACTTC
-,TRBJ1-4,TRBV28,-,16,CASSFRRSRGNEKLFF,TGTGCCAGCAGTTTTCGACGGAGTCGAGGTAATGAAAAACTGTTTTTT
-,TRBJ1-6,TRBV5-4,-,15,CASSLEGGRDSPLHF,TGTGCCAGCAGCTTGGAAGGGGGTCGGGATTCACCCCTCCACTTT
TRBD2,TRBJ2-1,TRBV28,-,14,CASYPGLADNEQFF,TGTGCCAGCTACCCGGGACTAGCGGACAATGAGCAGTTCTTC
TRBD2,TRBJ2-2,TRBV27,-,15,CASSLRELGAGELFF,TGTGCCAGCAGTTTGCGGGAGCTTGGCGCCGGGGAGCTGTTTTTT
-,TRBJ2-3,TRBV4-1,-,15,CASSQERLTEDTQYF,TGCGCCAGCAGCCAAGAAAGACTAACGGAAGATACGCAGTATTTT
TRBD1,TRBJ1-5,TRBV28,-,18,CASRHPGQVKRQGQPQHF,TGTGCCAGCAGACATCCGGGACAGGTTAAACGACAAGGTCAGCCCCAGCATTTT
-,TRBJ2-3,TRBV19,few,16,CASSIRDSPSTDTQYF,TGTGCCAGTAGTATCCGGGACTCTCCGTCCACAGATACGCAGTATTTT
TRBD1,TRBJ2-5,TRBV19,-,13,CASSKRGRETQYF,TGTGCCAGTAGTAAGAGGGGGCGGGAGACCCAGTACTTC
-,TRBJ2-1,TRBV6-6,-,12,CASDTSYNEQFF,TGTGCCAGCGACACGTCCTACAATGAGCAGTTCTTC
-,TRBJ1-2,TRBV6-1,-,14,CASSGLGTVGNYTF,TGTGCCAGCAGTGGCCTCGGAACAGTCGGTAACTACACCTTC
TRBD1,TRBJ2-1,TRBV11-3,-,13,CASSSGQYNEQFF,TGTGCCAGCAGCTCGGGACAGTACAATGAGCAGTTCTTC